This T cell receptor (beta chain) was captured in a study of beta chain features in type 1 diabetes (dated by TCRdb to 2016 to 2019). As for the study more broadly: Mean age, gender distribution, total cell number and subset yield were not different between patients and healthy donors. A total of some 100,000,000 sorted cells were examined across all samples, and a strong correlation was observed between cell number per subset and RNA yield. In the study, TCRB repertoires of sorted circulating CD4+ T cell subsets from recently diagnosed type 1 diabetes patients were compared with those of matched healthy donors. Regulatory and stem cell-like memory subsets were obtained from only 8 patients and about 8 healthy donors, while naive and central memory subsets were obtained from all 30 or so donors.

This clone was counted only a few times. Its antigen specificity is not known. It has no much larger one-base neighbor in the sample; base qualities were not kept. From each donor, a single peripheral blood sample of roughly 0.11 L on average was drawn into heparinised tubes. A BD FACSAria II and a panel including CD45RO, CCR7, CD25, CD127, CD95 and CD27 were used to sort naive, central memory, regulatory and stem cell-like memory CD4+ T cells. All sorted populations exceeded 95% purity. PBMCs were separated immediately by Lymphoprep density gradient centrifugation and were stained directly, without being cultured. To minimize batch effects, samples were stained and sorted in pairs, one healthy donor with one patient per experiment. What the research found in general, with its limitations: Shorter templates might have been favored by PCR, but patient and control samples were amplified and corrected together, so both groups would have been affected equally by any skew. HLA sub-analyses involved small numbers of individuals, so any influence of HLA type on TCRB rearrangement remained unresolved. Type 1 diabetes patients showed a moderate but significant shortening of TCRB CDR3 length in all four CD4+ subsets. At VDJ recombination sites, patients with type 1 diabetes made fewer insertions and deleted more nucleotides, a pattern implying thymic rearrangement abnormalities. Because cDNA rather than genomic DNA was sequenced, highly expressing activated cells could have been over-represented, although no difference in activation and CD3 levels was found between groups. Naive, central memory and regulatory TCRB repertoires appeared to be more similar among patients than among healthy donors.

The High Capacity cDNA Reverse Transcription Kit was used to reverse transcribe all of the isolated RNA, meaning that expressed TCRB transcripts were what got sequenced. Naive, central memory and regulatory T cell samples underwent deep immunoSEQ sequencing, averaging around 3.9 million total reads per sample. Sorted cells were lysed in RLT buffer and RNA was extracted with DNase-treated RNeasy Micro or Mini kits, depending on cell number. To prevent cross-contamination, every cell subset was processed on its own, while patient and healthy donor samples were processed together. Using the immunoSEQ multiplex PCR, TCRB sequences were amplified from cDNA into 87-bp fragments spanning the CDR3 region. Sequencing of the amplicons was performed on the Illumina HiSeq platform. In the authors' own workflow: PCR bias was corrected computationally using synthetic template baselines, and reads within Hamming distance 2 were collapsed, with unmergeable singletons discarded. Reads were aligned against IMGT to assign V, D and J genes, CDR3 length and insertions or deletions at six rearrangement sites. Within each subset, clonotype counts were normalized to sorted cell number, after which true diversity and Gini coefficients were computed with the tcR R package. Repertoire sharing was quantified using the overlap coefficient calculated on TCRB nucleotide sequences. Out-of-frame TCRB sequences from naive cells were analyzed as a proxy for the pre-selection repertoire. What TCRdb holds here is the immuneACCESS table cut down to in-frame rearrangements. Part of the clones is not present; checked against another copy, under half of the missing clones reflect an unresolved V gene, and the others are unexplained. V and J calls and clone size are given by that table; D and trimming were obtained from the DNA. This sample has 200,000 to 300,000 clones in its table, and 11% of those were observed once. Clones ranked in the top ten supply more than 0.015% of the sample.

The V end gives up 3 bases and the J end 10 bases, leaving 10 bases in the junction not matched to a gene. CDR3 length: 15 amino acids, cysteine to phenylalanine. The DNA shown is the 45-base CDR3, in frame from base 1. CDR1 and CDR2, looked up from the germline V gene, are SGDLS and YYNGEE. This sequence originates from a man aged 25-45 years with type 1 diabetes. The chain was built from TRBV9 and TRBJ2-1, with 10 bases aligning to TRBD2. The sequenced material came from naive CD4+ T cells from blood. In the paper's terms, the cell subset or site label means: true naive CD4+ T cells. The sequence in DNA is TGTGCCAGCAGCGGTAGCGGGGGGCCCGTTCTGGAGCAGTTCTTC. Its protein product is CASSGSGGPVLEQFF.